This entry concerns a single T cell receptor (beta chain). Time point described: blood 2 weeks post-SBRT. The treatment denotes: 15 Gy SBRT to primary tumor, nephrectomy 4 weeks later. TCRdb keeps only in-frame clones here, not all; method: immunoSEQ multiplex PCR. The top ten hold under 30% of the sample, which has fewer than 55,000 clones, 80% seen once. The CDR3 has 16 amino acids. CDR1 and CDR2 from the germline V gene are LNHDA and SQIVND (reference sequence). V shed 5 bases, J shed 6 bases, and the junction held 7 bases outside the gene matches. The record originates from a study of radiation and T cells in renal cell carcinoma.

V and J are TRBV19 and TRBJ1-6, with 10 bases lining up with TRBD1. The source of this sequence is a woman in her 70s with renal cell carcinoma. The source material was blood, sampled from a patient whose treatment included radiotherapy and nephrectomy. DNA for the CDR3: TGTGCCAGTAGTTCAGCAGGGGACAGGGGTAATTCACCCCTCCACTTT. Residues: CASSSAGDRGNSPLHF.